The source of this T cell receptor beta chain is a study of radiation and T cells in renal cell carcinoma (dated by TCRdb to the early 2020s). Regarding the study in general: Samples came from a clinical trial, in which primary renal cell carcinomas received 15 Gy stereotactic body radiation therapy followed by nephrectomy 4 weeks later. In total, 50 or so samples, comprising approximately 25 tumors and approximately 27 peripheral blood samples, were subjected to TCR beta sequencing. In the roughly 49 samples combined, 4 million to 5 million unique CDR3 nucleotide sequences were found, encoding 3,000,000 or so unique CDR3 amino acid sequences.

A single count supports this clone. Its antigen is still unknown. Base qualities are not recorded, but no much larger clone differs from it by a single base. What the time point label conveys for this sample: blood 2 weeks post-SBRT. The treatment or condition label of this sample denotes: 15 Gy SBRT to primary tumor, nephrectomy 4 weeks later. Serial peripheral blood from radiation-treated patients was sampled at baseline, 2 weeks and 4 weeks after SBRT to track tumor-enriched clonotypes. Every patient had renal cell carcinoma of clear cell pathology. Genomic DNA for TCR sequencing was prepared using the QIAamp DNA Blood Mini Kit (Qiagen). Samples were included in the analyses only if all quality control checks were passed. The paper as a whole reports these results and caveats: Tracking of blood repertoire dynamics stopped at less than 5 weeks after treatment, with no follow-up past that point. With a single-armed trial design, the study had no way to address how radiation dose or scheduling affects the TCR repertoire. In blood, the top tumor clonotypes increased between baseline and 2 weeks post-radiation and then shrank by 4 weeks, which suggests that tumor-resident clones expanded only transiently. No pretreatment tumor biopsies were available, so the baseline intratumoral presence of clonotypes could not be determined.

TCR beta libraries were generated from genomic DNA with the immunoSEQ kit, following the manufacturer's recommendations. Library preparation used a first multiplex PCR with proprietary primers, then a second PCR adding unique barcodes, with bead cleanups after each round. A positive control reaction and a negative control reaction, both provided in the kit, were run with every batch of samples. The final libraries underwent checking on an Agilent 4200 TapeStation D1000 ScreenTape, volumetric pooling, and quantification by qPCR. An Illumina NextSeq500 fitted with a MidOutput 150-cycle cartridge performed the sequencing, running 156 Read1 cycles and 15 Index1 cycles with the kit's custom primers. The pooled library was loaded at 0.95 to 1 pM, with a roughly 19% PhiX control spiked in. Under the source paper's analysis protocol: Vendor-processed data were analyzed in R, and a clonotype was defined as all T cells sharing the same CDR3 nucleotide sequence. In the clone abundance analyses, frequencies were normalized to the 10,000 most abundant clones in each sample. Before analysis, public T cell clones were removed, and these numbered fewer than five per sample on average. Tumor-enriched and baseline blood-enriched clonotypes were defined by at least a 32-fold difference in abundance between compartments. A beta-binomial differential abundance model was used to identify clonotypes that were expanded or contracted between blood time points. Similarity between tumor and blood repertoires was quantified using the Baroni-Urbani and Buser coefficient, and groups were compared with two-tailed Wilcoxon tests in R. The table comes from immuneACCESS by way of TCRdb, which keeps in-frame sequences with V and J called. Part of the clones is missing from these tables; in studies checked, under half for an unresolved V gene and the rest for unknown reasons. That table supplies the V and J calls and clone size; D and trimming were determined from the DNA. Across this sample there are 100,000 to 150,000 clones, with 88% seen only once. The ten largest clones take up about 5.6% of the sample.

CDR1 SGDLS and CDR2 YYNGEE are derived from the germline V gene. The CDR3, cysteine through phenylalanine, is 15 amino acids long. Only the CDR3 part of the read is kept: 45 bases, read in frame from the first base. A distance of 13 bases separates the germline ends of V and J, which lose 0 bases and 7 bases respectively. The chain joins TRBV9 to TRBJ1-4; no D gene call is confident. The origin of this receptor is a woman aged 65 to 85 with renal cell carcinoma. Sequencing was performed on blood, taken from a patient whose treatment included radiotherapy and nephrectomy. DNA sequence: TGTGCCAGCAGCGTAGAGGAAGGGTCGGGTGAAAAACTGTTTTTT. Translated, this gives CASSVEEGSGEKLFF.